This T cell receptor beta chain was recovered during a study of T-cell reconstitution after alpha-beta-depleted transplantation in children. This clonotype was seen a handful of times. The antigen remains unidentified. The CDR3 spans 14 residues. Germline assignment: CDR1 KGHDR and CDR2 SFDVKD. The V end lost 2 bases, the J end lost 5 bases, and 9 bases lay between the germline ends. Study-level results: The main origin of T-cell counts and diversity one year after transplant was newly produced T cells.

It was with unique molecular identifiers that the TCRbeta library was prepared. A single record per CDR3 protein comes from TCRdb applying MiXCR to the PCR reads. The sample carries approximately 430,000 distinct CDR3 sequences, 15% to 20% recorded once. This TCR came from a boy younger than two who had a stem cell transplant for Wiskott-Aldrich syndrome, so the T cells may come from the graft donor. The specimen comprised PBMCs, mostly from graft donor cells, sampled 360 days after TCRalphabeta/CD19-depleted stem cell transplant. The chain employs TRBV24-1 and TRBJ2-1; no firm D call. In DNA, the CDR3 is TGTGCCACCAGTGATTCCCCCCCTGACAATGAGCAGTTCTTC. Translation gives CATSDSPPDNEQFF.